This TCR beta chain was captured by sequencing in a study of blood T cell repertoires in COVID-19. Study information: Sample material is recorded as cDNA or gDNA derived from T cells, B-cell-depleted T cells, or PBMCs.

This CDR3 is 13 amino acids long. Germline V gene sequence: CDR1 SNHLY, CDR2 FYNNEI. The ends lost 9 bases at V and 5 bases at J; junction bases unmatched: 9. Everyone who took part was roughly 18 to 89 years old, and they came from 24 US areas. Categorization into cohorts depended on clinical history that participants reported. Per the authors' pipeline: Nucleated cell number was recorded as an estimate derived from reference gene primer amplification. Assay: immunoSEQ multiplex PCR; the TCRdb copy retains only in-frame clones and omits some. V, J and clone size are taken as reported in that table, and D and trimming were inferred from the DNA itself. There are 350,000 or so clones in the sample; roughly 87% occur only once, and more than 0.8% lies in the top ten.

Sample: PBMCs or T cells enriched from blood (not recorded which). V is TRBV2 and J is TRBJ1-1, with 7 bases that match TRBD1. The receptor was derived from a woman aged 30 to 39 who had recovered from COVID-19. CDR3 in amino acids: CARVYRGKTEAFF. CDR3 nucleotides: TGTGCCAGAGTGTACAGGGGAAAAACTGAAGCTTTCTTT. Based on the CDR3 plus reference TRBV2 and TRBJ1-1, the full variable domain is EPEVTQTPSHQVTQMGQEVILRCVPISNHLYFYWYRQILGQKVEFLVSFYNNEISEKSEIFDDQFSVERPDGSNFTLKIRSTKLEDSAMYFCARVYRGKTEAFFGQGTRLTVV.